The 9 T cell receptor beta chains below all came from one sample that was sequenced in a study of response to subunit inactivated influenza vaccine. TCRdb reprocessed the RT-PCR reads via MiXCR and lists one record per CDR3 protein. This sample has approximately 170,000 distinct CDR3 sequences; approximately 15% occur once, and the top ten carry about 26%. The sample consisted of CD8+ T cells sorted from PBMCs, taken less than 6 days after vaccination. Receptor source: a man in his fifties or sixties who received an inactivated influenza vaccine.

In its sample, this clonotype was seen many times. The V and J genes are TRBV4-3 and TRBJ2-4; D is possibly TRBD1 (6 bases). This CDR3 is 14 amino acids long. Germline-derived CDR1 and CDR2 are LGHNA and YSLEER. Trimming stripped 0 bases from V and 10 bases from J, with 13 bases between. The CDR3 DNA reads TGCGCCAGCAGCCAAGATAGGCAGGGGCAAATTCAGTACTTC. Translated: CASSQDRQGQIQYF.

This clonotype has a handful of counts. This rearrangement joins TRBV2 to TRBJ2-7; 12 bases line up with TRBD2. This CDR3 is built from 15 residues. The germline gives CDR1 SNHLY, CDR2 FYNNEI. Trimming at V came to 6 bases and at J to 1 base, leaving 4 bases not matched to a gene. CDR3 coding DNA: TGTGCCAGCAGCACGGGACTAGCGGGTTCCTACGAGCAGTACTTC. As protein: CASSTGLAGSYEQYF.

In this sample, this clonotype turned up a few times. The rearrangement uses TRBV11-2 and TRBJ2-7; 13 bases line up with TRBD2. The CDR3 length is 21 residues. V lost 6 bases and J lost 3; bases outside the gene matches: 23. CDR1 is SGHAT, CDR2 FQNNGV, per germline. The CDR3 DNA reads as TGTGCCAGCAGTTCGGGACCCGGAGGGACTAGCGGGGTAATCTATCACTACGAGCAGTACTTC. Protein sequence: CASSSGPGGTSGVIYHYEQYF.

The V gene is TRBV11-3, the J gene TRBJ2-2, with D uncertain. This CDR3 has 13 amino acids. Germline CDR1 reads SGHNT; CDR2 reads YENEEA. Trimming took off 2 bases at V and 5 bases at J, with 6 bases between the two ends. CDR3 coding DNA: TGTGCCAGCAGCTTATTCCGGACCGGGGAGCTGTTTTTT. This encodes CASSLFRTGELFF.

The rearrangement joins TRBV29-1 to TRBJ2-7; a weak D match, TRBD2 (5 bases). The V end was cut by 8 bases, the J end by 0 bases, with 14 bases between. Germline CDR1 is SQVTM and CDR2 is ANQGSEA. This CDR3 contains 13 residues. The CDR3 DNA sequence: TGCAGCTGGAAAGATGGGAGCTCCTACGAGCAGTACTTC. Translation: CSWKDGSSYEQYF.

The gene calls are TRBV20-1 and TRBJ2-1; the D is unclear. The CDR3 totals 13 residues. The V gene lost 0 bases and the J gene lost 3 bases, with 6 bases spanning the gap. The germline gives CDR1 DFQATT, CDR2 SNEGSKA (reference sequence). CDR3 nucleotides: TGCAGTGCTAGAGATCAGGTCTACAATGAGCAGTTCTTC. It codes for CSARDQVYNEQFF.

This clonotype was counted only a few times. The chain is built from TRBV28 and TRBJ2-7; D is perhaps TRBD1 (6 bases). Trimming stripped 6 bases from V and 4 bases from J, with 19 bases between. Germline V CDR1 and CDR2: MDHEN, SYDVKM. This CDR3 region has 15 residues. This CDR3 reads CASRPRPGAGYEQYF. Written as DNA, the CDR3 is TGTGCCAGCAGGCCCCGTCCAGGGGCCGGGTACGAGCAGTACTTC.

This clonotype has a handful of counts. The V and J genes are TRBV7-9 and TRBJ2-5; 8 bases match TRBD1. Germline V CDR1 and CDR2: SEHNR, FQNEAQ (reference sequence). The CDR3 runs 17 residues. The V and J ends lost 4 bases and 1 base, in that order; junction bases with no gene match: 11. The CDR3, as DNA: TGTGCCAGCAGCTCAAGTGGAAACAGGGGGTCCCAAGAGACCCAGTACTTC. Encoded protein: CASSSSGNRGSQETQYF. Using reference TRBV7-9 and TRBJ2-5 for the parts outside the CDR3, the full variable domain is DTGVSQNPRHKITKRGQNVTFRCDPISEHNRLYWYRQTLGQGPEFLTYFQNEAQLEKSRLLSDRFSAERPKGSFSTLEIQRTEQGDSAMYLCASSSSGNRGSQETQYFGPGTRLLVL.

The genes are TRBV25-1 and TRBJ2-3; 8 bases are a match to TRBD2. V lost 3 bases to trimming and J lost 2 bases; unmatched junction nucleotides: 10. Germline CDR1 MGHDK, CDR2 SYGVNS. The CDR3 extends over 17 amino acids. DNA for the CDR3: TGTGCCAGCAGTGACCCAGGGCGGGAGGTCCACACAGATACGCAGTATTTT. It codes for CASSDPGREVHTDTQYF.